One sample yielded the 15 T cell receptor beta chains listed below, sequenced in a study of blood T cell repertoires in COVID-19. The protocol was immunoSEQ multiplex PCR, while the TCRdb copy is restricted to in-frame clones and leaves out a portion. Among fewer than 400,000 clones listed, approximately 88% were seen once. Sequenced input: PBMCs or T cells enriched from blood (not recorded which). Receptor source: a woman between 18 and 30 years old who had recovered from COVID-19.

The CDR3 DNA is TGTGCCAGCAGCCCCGGGACAGGGTACACCGGGGAGCTGTTTTTT. Translation gives CASSPGTGYTGELFF. The J gene is TRBJ2-2, the V gene TRBV7-3, with 9 bases that match TRBD1. The CDR3 is 15 amino acids. Germline CDR1 reads SGHTA; CDR2 reads FQGTGA. V dropped 5 bases and J dropped 3; count of bases not matched to a gene: 4.

The chain links TRBV9 to TRBJ2-6; D not certain. This CDR3 has 18 residues. Germline lookup yields CDR1 SGDLS and CDR2 YYNGEE. V shed 1 base and J shed 0 bases, with 14 bases lying between them. The CDR3 coding sequence is TGTGCCAGCAGCGTATTTTCACGGGTAGACTCTGGGGCCAACGTCCTGACTTTC. Translating gives CASSVFSRVDSGANVLTF.

The V call is TRBV2, the J call TRBJ1-2; 9 nucleotides align to TRBD1. This CDR3 has 13 amino acids. Trimming removed 9 bases from V and 4 bases from J; junction bases left unmatched: 6. Germline values: CDR1 SNHLY, CDR2 FYNNEI. The CDR3 spells CASAGTGLYGYTF. The CDR3 nucleotides are TGTGCCAGTGCCGGGACAGGGCTCTATGGCTACACCTTC.

CDR3 sequence: CASSIGPQPGDTQYF. The CDR3 nucleotides read TGTGCCAGTAGTATAGGTCCGCAGCCGGGAGATACGCAGTATTTT. J is TRBJ2-3 and V is TRBV19; no definite D call. Germline-derived CDR1 and CDR2 are LNHDA and SQIVND (reference sequence). Trimming stripped 1 base from V and 5 bases from J, with 13 bases between. The length of the CDR3 is 15 residues.

The rearrangement uses TRBV9 and TRBJ2-1, with 7 bases aligning to TRBD1. The ends lost 4 bases at V and 4 bases at J; junction bases unmatched: 8. CDR1 and CDR2 (germline): SGDLS, YYNGEE. The CDR3 extends over 15 amino acids. CDR3 protein: CASSFTGAGYNEQFF. CDR3 nucleotides: TGTGCCAGCAGCTTTACAGGGGCGGGTTACAATGAGCAGTTCTTC.

The rearrangement joins TRBV5-6 to TRBJ1-6, with D hard to call. This CDR3 spans 15 amino acids. V dropped 1 base and J dropped 5 bases, with 10 bases sitting between them. CDR1 is SGHDT and CDR2 is YYEEEE in the germline V gene. This CDR3 is CASSLLGRDNSPLHF. The CDR3 nucleotides are TGTGCCAGCAGCTTGCTGGGCCGCGATAATTCACCCCTCCACTTT.

The chain employs TRBV14 and TRBJ1-2; TRBD1 agrees at 9 bases. The CDR3 is made up of 16 amino acids. Germline loops: CDR1 SGHDN, CDR2 FVKESK. V was clipped by 1 base and J by 8 bases; unmatched bases: 11. For the CDR3, the DNA is TGTGCCAGCAGCCAAGGACCCTGGACAGGGGCTGGAGGCTACACCTTC. Translating it yields CASSQGPWTGAGGYTF.

The V call is TRBV12-5, the J call TRBJ2-2, with a weak D call TRBD2 (6 bases). This CDR3 has 16 residues. CDR1 is LGHNT, CDR2 FRNRAP, per germline. Trimming left V 3 bases short and J 3 bases short, with 14 bases between. The CDR3 spells CASGFFGGEDTGELFF. CDR3 sequence (DNA): TGTGCTAGTGGTTTTTTCGGCGGGGAGGACACCGGGGAGCTGTTTTTT.

The CDR3, as DNA: TGTGCCAGCAGCAAAACTAGCGGGACCAACGAGCAGTACTTC. Translated, it gives CASSKTSGTNEQYF. V is TRBV5-4 and J is TRBJ2-7; 10 nucleotides align to TRBD2. The CDR3 sequence is 14 residues long. Per the germline V gene, CDR1 is SGHNT and CDR2 is YYREEE (reference sequence). The trim removed 4 bases at V and 5 bases at J, leaving 6 bases unmatched.

With respect to this clone: In the same sample, other DNA sequences code for this CDR3. The gene calls are TRBV5-6 and TRBJ1-2; D is ambiguous. The V end lost 2 bases, the J end lost 4 bases, and 21 bases lay between the germline ends. The CDR3 length is 17 residues. Germline V gene sequence: CDR1 SGHDT, CDR2 YYEEEE. Written as DNA, the CDR3 is TGTGCCAGCAGCTTCCCCTTAGCCTTCCTGCCTGCCTATGGCTACACCTTC. As protein: CASSFPLAFLPAYGYTF.

The genes are TRBV24-1 and TRBJ2-7; D is perhaps TRBD1 (6 bases). The germline V and J ends were trimmed by 2 bases and 6 bases, with 22 bases remaining between them. The CDR3 sequence is 17 residues long. The germline CDR1 and CDR2 sequences are KGHDR and SFDVKD. The CDR3 sequence is CATSDSADTPLGAEQYF. DNA for the CDR3: TGTGCCACCAGTGATTCGGCAGACACACCTTTGGGGGCCGAGCAGTACTTC.

A single count supports this clone. V and J are TRBV5-6 and TRBJ1-3; D perhaps matches TRBD1 (6 bases). The CDR3 totals 15 residues. Germline V CDR1 and CDR2: SGHDT, YYEEEE. Trimming left V 5 bases short and J 0 bases short, with 12 bases between. The CDR3 spells CASRRGQNSGNTIYF. The CDR3 DNA follows: TGTGCCAGCAGACGTGGACAGAACTCTGGAAACACCATATATTTT.

The chain joins TRBV6-2 or TRBV6-3 to TRBJ1-2; 7 positions agree with TRBD1. The V segment lost 2 bases and the J segment 0 bases; nucleotides outside the gene matches: 3. In germline, CDR1 is MNHEY, CDR2 SVGEGT. CDR3 length: 15 residues. CDR3 in DNA: TGTGCCAGCAGTTACCCGGGACAGTCTAACTATGGCTACACCTTC. Its translation is CASSYPGQSNYGYTF.

The chain employs TRBV3-1 (or the pseudogene TRBV3-2) and TRBJ2-5; D ambiguous. Trimming left V 1 base short and J 1 base short, with 4 bases between. The V gene's germline CDR1 is LGHDT and CDR2 YNNKEL (reference sequence). The length of the CDR3 is 13 residues. CDR3 sequence reads: CASSQVLQETQYF. The CDR3 DNA sequence: TGTGCCAGCAGCCAAGTACTCCAAGAGACCCAGTACTTC.

CDR3 bases: TGCGCCAGCAGCCAGGCCCAGGGGCACACTGAAGCTTTCTTT. This codes for CASSQAQGHTEAFF. This chain connects TRBV4-3 to TRBJ1-1; possible D gene TRBD1, 6 bases. The V end lost 3 bases, the J end lost 3 bases, and 11 bases lay between the germline ends. This CDR3 has 14 residues. CDR1 LGHNA and CDR2 YSLEER come from the germline V gene.